The present entry profiles one T cell receptor (beta chain) with its context. Assay: immunoSEQ multiplex PCR; the TCRdb copy retains only in-frame clones and omits some. The sample holds more than 85,000 clones; about nine tenths are singletons and the top ten take over 2.5%. Relapses following autologous stem cell transplantation were seen in all patients, with brentuximab vedotin exposure varying. The CDR3 has 16 amino acids. V shed 5 bases, J shed 4 bases, and the junction held 10 bases outside the gene matches. Germline V gene data show CDR1 as MGHDK and CDR2 as SYGVNS. The data belong to a study of PD-1 blockade in classical Hodgkin lymphoma.

This TCR came from a human donor with classical Hodgkin lymphoma. J is TRBJ1-2 and V is TRBV25-1, with 10 bases lining up with TRBD1. This sample comprised peripheral blood mononuclear cells (PBMCs), obtained before the second cycle of nivolumab. The CDR3 DNA reads TGTGCCAGCAGTCCCTTACCGGGACAGGGGATCTATGGCTACACCTTC. Protein product: CASSPLPGQGIYGYTF.